The rows below give T cell receptor beta chains drawn from one sample of a study of blood T cells in healthy people across ages. TCRdb passed the 5' RACE reads through MiXCR, listing each CDR3 protein once. The table has about a million distinct CDR3 sequences, roughly 50% seen once. The sequenced material came from blood. The receptors were gathered from a man in his thirties or forties in good health. CDR3s include the opening cysteine and the closing phenylalanine or tryptophan. D genes are given only for firm matches. The size field is filled for only some rows; it gives once, few, many or a size class.

>19|TRBJ2-3|many|TRBD2|TRBV5-1
CASSLTGTSGGYRTDTQYF
TGCGCCAGCAGCCTAACCGGGACTAGCGGGGGTTACAGAACAGATACGCAGTATTTT
>13|TRBJ2-7|few|.|TRBV3-1
CASSQRFSYEQYF
TGTGCCAGCAGCCAAAGGTTCTCCTACGAGCAGTACTTC
>14|TRBJ2-7|.|.|TRBV11-1
CASSPRTAYNEQYF
TGTGCCAGCAGCCCCCGGACGGCCTACAATGAGCAGTACTTC
>16|TRBJ2-3|few|TRBD2|TRBV7-2
CASSLVSRGGSDTQYF
TGTGCCAGCAGCTTAGTTTCGCGGGGGGGATCAGATACGCAGTATTTT
>11|TRBJ2-1|few|.|TRBV9
CASSPTRGQFF
TGTGCCAGCAGCCCTACTAGAGGGCAGTTCTTC
>15|TRBJ2-1|many|TRBD2|TRBV6-2/TRBV6-3
CASSYSTAGGNEQFF
TGTGCCAGCAGTTACTCGACGGCGGGGGGAAATGAGCAGTTCTTC
>13|TRBJ2-5|.|.|TRBV10-3
CAISDAPQGTQYF
TGTGCCATCTCCGATGCCCCCCAGGGGACCCAGTACTTC
>15|TRBJ1-2|.|.|TRBV6-6
CASSYGPSPVYGYTF
TGTGCCAGCAGTTACGGGCCTTCCCCGGTCTATGGCTACACCTTC
>14|TRBJ1-1|.|.|TRBV7-2
CASSPEGRNTEAFF
TGTGCCAGCAGCCCAGAAGGGAGGAACACTGAAGCTTTCTTT
>17|TRBJ2-1|.|.|TRBV4-2
CASSPKGGGLANNEQFF
TGTGCCAGCAGCCCTAAGGGGGGGGGCCTAGCAAACAATGAGCAGTTCTTC
>11|TRBJ2-7|.|.|TRBV6-5
CTSSNNYEQYF
TGTACCAGCAGTAACAACTACGAGCAGTACTTC